This section outlines one T cell receptor beta chain sequence together with its context. Its antigen remains unknown. This sample was taken from a study of vaccination effects on CD4 cells after COVID-19. Study outcomes and limitations: Healthy vaccinees' vaccine-induced clones included only 1 of 255 that recognized common cold coronaviruses. Early timepoints after infection were absent, and convalescent patients were few in the study.

Antigen-specific CD4+ T cells were first expanded with viral peptide pools by the ViraFEST assay and only then sequenced. Culturing for about ten days preceded CD4+ T cell isolation. The study found no prior SARS-CoV-2 infection in the vaccine recipients, who tested negative for nucleocapsid antibodies. Each culture well received a few million PBMC. These cells were then cultured in IMDM with 7.5 to 10 IU/ml IL-2 and around 10 ug/ml peptides. On both days 3 and 7, half of the culture medium was replaced with IL-2 medium. This table comes from immunoSEQ multiplex PCR, and its TCRdb copy is limited to in-frame clones, with some not included. The top ten hold roughly 2.9% of the sample, which has approximately 70,000 clones, approximately 75% seen once. Germline CDR1 is SNHLY and CDR2 is FYNNEI. The CDR3 is 15 amino acids. Trimming pared 3 bases from V and 0 bases from J, leaving 8 bases between.

V and J are TRBV2 and TRBJ1-4, with D perhaps TRBD1 (5 bases). This TCR came from a human donor who received a COVID-19 vaccine. The sample in question was CD4+ T cells from PBMCs cultured with HCoV-NL63 spike peptides, obtained before COVID-19 vaccination. CDR3 amino acids: CASSDIGATNEKLFF. The CDR3 DNA follows: TGTGCCAGCAGTGACATAGGGGCAACTAATGAAAAACTGTTTTTT.